Listed here are 8 T cell receptor beta chains from one sample, sequenced in a study of cytomegalovirus exposure and HLA in healthy donors. Primers for the PCR totalled 60 Vbeta and 13 Jbeta. TCRdb keeps only in-frame clones here, not all; method: immunoSEQ multiplex PCR. The sample has over 55,000 clones, and its top ten clones hold almost 4%. The source material was PBMCs. The receptor source for this set is a male donor in good health and CMV-seronegative.

On this clone: The junction and the germline gene differ at one end; a read error may be behind it. This sample also contains other DNA sequences that code for the same CDR3. This chain links TRBV15 with TRBJ1-6, with TRBD1 matching 7 bases. Germline CDR1 is LNHNV and CDR2 is YYDKDF (reference sequence). The CDR3 sequence is 14 residues long. The CDR3: CATSRGQGGSPLHF. CDR3 nucleotides: TGTGCCACCAGCAGAGGGCAGGGGGGCTCACCCCTACACTTT.

V is TRBV29-1 and J is TRBJ2-1; 7 bases fit TRBD2. Germline CDR1 SQVTM, CDR2 ANQGSEA. The CDR3 runs 13 residues. With V trimmed by 5 bases and J by 5 bases, 6 bases remained unmatched. The CDR3 DNA reads TGCAGCGTTATCACTAGCGCAGACAATGAGCAGTTCTTC. This sequence encodes CSVITSADNEQFF.

The chain is built from TRBV7-2 and TRBJ2-5; tentatively, D is TRBD2 (5 bases). V was clipped by 4 bases and J by 5 bases, with 17 bases between them. Per germline, CDR1 SGHTA and CDR2 FQGNSA. There are 15 residues in the CDR3. CDR3 sequence: CASSSPSGSGETQYF. DNA of the CDR3: TGTGCCAGCAGCTCCCCGTCGGGGTCTGGGGAGACCCAGTACTTC.

This rearrangement joins TRBV5-1 to TRBJ2-1; 13 bases map to TRBD2. The length of the CDR3 is 16 residues. V lost 4 bases and J lost 7; bases outside the gene matches: 8. Germline CDR1 SGHRS, CDR2 YFSETQ. CDR3 coding DNA: TGCGCCAGCAGCCCAGGACTAGCGGGAGCAGTAAATGAGCAGTTCTTC. It is translated as CASSPGLAGAVNEQFF. Based on the CDR3 plus reference TRBV5-1 and TRBJ2-1, the full variable domain is KAGVTQTPRYLIKTRGQQVTLSCSPISGHRSVSWYQQTPGQGLQFLFEYFSETQRNKGNFPGRFSGRQFSNSRSEMNVSTLELGDSALYLCASSPGLAGAVNEQFFGPGTRLTVL.

Remarks on this clone: Germline and junction disagree at one end, which may indicate a read error. The chain recombines TRBV6-1 with TRBJ1-1, with D possibly being TRBD1 (6 bases). Germline V gene lookup returns CDR1 MNHNS and CDR2 SASEGT. The CDR3 runs to 14 residues. The CDR3 nucleotides read TGTGCCAGCAGTGAACCCGGACAGTTCACTGAAGATTTCTTC. Translation: CASSEPGQFTEDFF.

A word on this clone: The same CDR3 also results from other DNA sequences found in this sample. The rearrangement joins TRBV18 to TRBJ1-4, with D maybe TRBD1 (6 bases). Germline V gene lookup returns CDR1 KGHSH and CDR2 LQKENI. There are 13 residues in the CDR3. Trimming cost V 3 bases and J 6 bases, with 8 bases left between them. The CDR3, as DNA: TGTGCCAGCTCACCCCGACAGGATGAAAAACTGTTTTTT. Translation gives CASSPRQDEKLFF.

This sequence joins TRBV4-3 and TRBJ2-7, with a possible D match to TRBD1 (5 bases). V was cut by 4 bases and J by 1 base, with 17 bases left in between. The CDR3 length is 16 residues. Germline CDR1 reads LGHNA; CDR2 reads YSLEER. The CDR3 DNA sequence: TGCGCCAGCAGCCCGTCTGTCCAGGGATTTTCCTACGAGCAGTACTTC. Translating it yields CASSPSVQGFSYEQYF.

The J gene is TRBJ2-1, the V gene TRBV9; 10 bases line up with TRBD2. This CDR3 region has 16 residues. Germline loops: CDR1 SGDLS, CDR2 YYNGEE. V lost 3 bases and J lost 5; bases outside the gene matches: 8. CDR3 loop: CASSEGLAETDNEQFF. CDR3 DNA sequence: TGTGCCAGCAGCGAAGGACTAGCGGAGACCGACAATGAGCAGTTCTTC.